A selection of T cell receptor beta chains follows, all from one sample in a study of memory CD4+ T cells and cytomegalovirus serostatus. Using immunoSEQ multiplex PCR, the repertoire was profiled, and TCRdb retains in-frame clones only, with some absent. The sample has 28,000 or so clones, roughly 76% seen once. The specimen sequenced was memory CD4+ T cells from blood. The receptors shown here come from an adult in good health and CMV-seronegative. Both conserved end residues are part of each CDR3. D genes are given only for firm matches. The size entry is marked missing in some rows and otherwise reads once, few, many or a size class.

>NA|TRBJ1-5|TRBV6-7|once
CATSTDFRPQHF
TGTGCCACCTCGACAGATTTTAGGCCCCAGCATTTT
>NA|TRBJ2-2|TRBV10-1|NA
CASSDLPNTGELFF
TGCGCCAGCAGTGACTTACCGAACACCGGGGAGCTGTTTTTT
>NA|TRBJ1-2|TRBV2|NA
CASSEGLVANYGYTF
TGTGCCAGCAGTGAAGGCTTGGTGGCTAACTATGGCTACACCTTC
>NA|TRBJ1-2|TRBV18|NA
CASSPPKAGTDYGYTF
TGTGCCAGCTCACCGCCGAAAGCCGGGACGGATTATGGCTACACCTTC
>NA|TRBJ1-1|TRBV7-8|medium-sized
CASSFGLLMNTEAFF
TGTGCCAGCAGCTTCGGACTGCTTATGAACACTGAAGCTTTCTTT
>NA|TRBJ1-2|TRBV6-5|NA
CASSYDRVNYGYTF
TGTGCCAGCAGTTACGATCGGGTTAACTATGGCTACACCTTC
>NA|TRBJ1-2|TRBV7-2|few
CASSPTGYGYTF
TGTGCCAGCAGCCCGACAGGCTATGGCTACACCTTC
>TRBD2|TRBJ2-3|TRBV11-2|NA
CASSFSAGGIGDTQYF
TGTGCCAGCAGCTTTTCAGCGGGAGGGATCGGAGATACGCAGTATTTT
>TRBD2|TRBJ2-3|TRBV29-1|NA
CSVVPSGSPDTQYF
TGCAGCGTGGTACCTAGCGGGAGCCCAGATACGCAGTATTTT
>TRBD1|TRBJ2-3|TRBV7-6|NA
CASSLGGYGTGAGDTQYF
TGTGCCAGCAGCTTAGGGGGTTACGGCACAGGGGCAGGAGATACGCAGTATTTT
>NA|TRBJ1-1|TRBV30|few
CAWTGLGTNTEAFF
TGTGCCTGGACAGGGTTGGGGACGAACACTGAAGCTTTCTTT
>NA|TRBJ1-1|TRBV10-3|NA
CAIRGGGSNTEAFF
TGTGCCATCCGGGGCGGCGGCTCTAACACTGAAGCTTTCTTT
>TRBD1|TRBJ1-1|TRBV10-3|few
CAISTGANTEAFF
TGTGCCATCAGTACAGGGGCCAACACTGAAGCTTTCTTT
>NA|TRBJ1-3|TRBV11-2|NA
CASSLQGLSGNTIYF
TGTGCCAGCAGCCTACAGGGTCTCTCTGGAAACACCATATATTTT
>NA|TRBJ2-3|TRBV5-4|NA
CASSLAPGAFTDTQYF
TGTGCCAGCAGCTTGGCGCCGGGAGCGTTCACAGATACGCAGTATTTT
>NA|TRBJ2-1|TRBV5-6|NA
CASSLGLSYNEQFF
TGTGCCAGCAGCTTGGGCCTGTCCTACAATGAGCAGTTCTTC
>NA|TRBJ2-5|TRBV15|NA
CATSRERDRQETQYF
TGTGCCACCAGCAGAGAACGAGACAGACAAGAGACCCAGTACTTC
>TRBD2|TRBJ2-5|TRBV5-4|NA
CASRVSGTTRETQYF
TGTGCCAGCAGGGTTAGCGGGACCACCCGAGAGACCCAGTACTTC
>TRBD1|TRBJ1-4|TRBV4-1|NA
CASSQDPQGAWEKLFF
TGCGCCAGCAGCCAAGATCCCCAGGGGGCTTGGGAAAAACTGTTTTTT
>TRBD2|TRBJ2-1|TRBV9|NA
CASTFLTSGDNEQFF
TGTGCCAGCACCTTCCTGACTAGCGGGGACAATGAGCAGTTCTTC
>TRBD1|TRBJ2-6|TRBV7-2|NA
CASSPTGTGVGGANVLTF
TGTGCCAGCAGCCCCACAGGGACAGGGGTTGGTGGGGCCAACGTCCTGACTTTC
>NA|TRBJ2-2|TRBV9|NA
CASSAGTRELFF
TGTGCCAGCAGCGCGGGGACAAGGGAGCTGTTTTTT
>TRBD2|TRBJ2-3|TRBV27|NA
CASIGLAGGTDTQYF
TGTGCCAGCATAGGACTAGCGGGGGGCACAGATACGCAGTATTTT
>NA|TRBJ2-5|TRBV30|NA
CAWAGLGETQYF
TGTGCCTGGGCGGGGCTCGGAGAGACCCAGTACTTC
>NA|TRBJ1-5|TRBV30|NA
CAWSVKGWSNQPQHF
TGTGCCTGGAGTGTAAAGGGGTGGAGCAATCAGCCCCAGCATTTT
>NA|TRBJ1-5|TRBV2|NA
CASRIVEGQPQHF
TGTGCCAGCAGGATAGTGGAGGGTCAGCCCCAGCATTTT
>NA|TRBJ1-5|TRBV19|NA
CASQDSGNQPQHF
TGTGCCAGTCAAGACAGTGGGAATCAGCCCCAGCATTTT
>TRBD1|TRBJ2-7|TRBV10-2|NA
CASSEFGTAPYEQYF
TGCGCCAGCAGTGAGTTTGGGACAGCCCCCTACGAGCAGTACTTC
>TRBD1|TRBJ1-4|TRBV18|few
CASSPGQEEKLFF
TGTGCCAGCTCACCAGGACAGGAGGAAAAACTGTTTTTT
>TRBD1|TRBJ2-7|TRBV5-1|NA
CASSRQGFREQYF
TGCGCCAGCAGCCGACAGGGTTTTCGCGAGCAGTACTTC
>NA|TRBJ1-1|TRBV27|NA
CASRLQSFNTEAFF
TGTGCCAGCAGACTACAGTCGTTTAACACTGAAGCTTTCTTT
>NA|TRBJ2-7|TRBV18|once
CASSSAGEEQYF
TGTGCCAGCTCATCGGCAGGGGAAGAGCAGTACTTC
>NA|TRBJ2-2|TRBV5-1|NA
CASSPGSGRNTGELFF
TGCGCCAGCAGCCCCGGGAGTGGGAGAAACACCGGGGAGCTGTTTTTT
>NA|TRBJ2-7|TRBV29-1|NA
CSVQEGFPSYEQYF
TGCAGCGTTCAGGAGGGGTTTCCCTCCTACGAGCAGTACTTC
>NA|TRBJ2-5|TRBV9|NA
CASSVGRETQYF
TGTGCCAGCAGCGTAGGAAGAGAGACCCAGTACTTC
>TRBD2|TRBJ2-1|TRBV18|NA
CASSLVAGGFGNEQFF
TGTGCCAGCTCCTTGGTCGCGGGAGGGTTTGGCAATGAGCAGTTCTTC
>NA|TRBJ1-1|TRBV5-1|NA
CASSSERGLAFF
TGCGCCAGCAGCTCGGAGCGGGGGCTGGCTTTCTTT
>NA|TRBJ1-1|TRBV18|NA
CASSPRLTAMNTEAFF
TGTGCCAGCTCACCACGGTTGACAGCCATGAACACTGAAGCTTTCTTT
>TRBD1|TRBJ1-2|TRBV25-1|NA
CASSGTGVRSNGYTF
TGTGCCAGCAGTGGGACAGGGGTTCGGTCGAATGGCTACACCTTC
>NA|TRBJ1-4|TRBV27|NA
CASSLAGYNEKLFF
TGTGCCAGCAGTTTGGCCGGGTATAATGAAAAACTGTTTTTT
>TRBD1|TRBJ2-7|TRBV5-1|NA
CASAGQGAYEQYF
TGCGCCAGTGCGGGACAGGGGGCTTACGAGCAGTACTTC
>NA|TRBJ1-1|TRBV7-2|NA
CASFSGQNTEAFF
TGTGCCAGCTTTTCCGGTCAGAACACTGAAGCTTTCTTT
>NA|TRBJ2-1|TRBV6-5|NA
CASRATRSSYNEQFF
TGTGCCAGCAGAGCGACCCGGAGCTCCTACAATGAGCAGTTCTTC
>TRBD1|TRBJ1-2|TRBV29-1|NA
CSDPGTGGIYGYTF
TGCAGCGATCCCGGGACAGGGGGTATCTATGGCTACACCTTC
>TRBD2|TRBJ2-7|TRBV7-8|NA
CASSLTGGAYEQYF
TGTGCCAGCAGCTTAACGGGAGGCGCCTACGAGCAGTACTTC
>NA|TRBJ1-3|TRBV27|NA
CASSFPFGDIYTIYF
TGTGCCAGCAGCTTTCCTTTTGGGGATATATACACCATATATTTT
>NA|TRBJ1-2|TRBV28|NA
CASSLGQKIYGYTF
TGTGCCAGCAGTTTAGGACAGAAGATCTATGGCTACACCTTC
>NA|TRBJ1-1|TRBV14|NA
CASSRLQGWAFF
TGTGCCAGCAGCCGACTTCAGGGTTGGGCTTTCTTT
>NA|TRBJ1-3|TRBV29-1|NA
CSVVKTAGNTIYF
TGCAGCGTTGTAAAAACAGCTGGAAACACCATATATTTT
>TRBD2|TRBJ2-5|TRBV7-2|NA
CASSLDVAGFQETQYF
TGTGCCAGCAGCTTAGATGTAGCGGGCTTCCAAGAGACCCAGTACTTC
>NA|TRBJ2-3|TRBV10-2|NA
CASSESHRADTQYF
TGCGCCAGCAGTGAGTCACACAGGGCCGATACGCAGTATTTT
>TRBD1|TRBJ1-4|TRBV5-1|NA
CASSILGTGSEKLFF
TGCGCCAGCAGCATCTTGGGGACAGGGTCTGAAAAACTGTTTTTT
>TRBD2|TRBJ2-1|TRBV5-1|NA
CASGSGGGYNEQFF
TGCGCCAGCGGTAGCGGGGGGGGCTACAATGAGCAGTTCTTC
>NA|TRBJ1-5|TRBV12-5|NA
CASAADDNQPQHF
TGTGCTAGTGCCGCGGACGACAATCAGCCCCAGCATTTT
>TRBD1|TRBJ1-3|TRBV7-2|NA
CASMTGSGNTIYF
TGTGCCAGCATGACAGGGAGTGGAAACACCATATATTTT
>TRBD1|TRBJ1-5|TRBV14|NA
CASSQDTDRGSQPQHF
TGTGCCAGCAGCCAGGATACGGACAGGGGAAGTCAGCCCCAGCATTTT
>NA|TRBJ2-7|TRBV10-3|NA
CAITPGGLTLNEQYF
TGTGCCATCACCCCCGGGGGTTTGACGCTTAACGAGCAGTACTTC
>TRBD1|TRBJ2-7|TRBV7-8|NA
CASTEWDRPKLISYEQYF
TGTGCCAGCACCGAGTGGGACAGGCCAAAATTAATCTCCTACGAGCAGTACTTC
>TRBD2|TRBJ2-1|TRBV6-1|NA
CASSVTSGVPSYNEQFF
TGTGCCAGCAGTGTTACTAGCGGGGTTCCCTCCTACAATGAGCAGTTCTTC